One and the same sample provided the 12 T cell receptor beta chains below, sequenced in a study of cytotoxic CD8 clonotypes in ibrutinib-treated CLL. Method: immunoSEQ multiplex PCR; TCRdb's copy keeps in-frame clones and lacks some. Here the sample spans tens of thousands of clones, around 60% being singletons. The source was PBMCs, collected after 24 months of ibrutinib treatment. All receptors come from a human donor with chronic lymphocytic leukemia.

The rearrangement links TRBV5-1 to TRBJ2-7, with D tentatively TRBD1 (6 bases). V was cut by 0 bases and J by 3 bases, with 19 bases left in between. The CDR3 loop spans 17 amino acids. The germline CDR1 and CDR2 sequences are SGHRS and YFSETQ. The CDR3 sequence: CASSLGPPTGFVYEQYF. CDR3 in DNA: TGCGCCAGCAGCTTGGGCCCTCCCACAGGGTTTGTCTACGAGCAGTACTTC.

The V gene is TRBV6-1, the J gene TRBJ2-7; TRBD2 might be the D (6 bases). This CDR3 has 15 amino acids. Germline V lookup: CDR1 MNHNS, CDR2 SASEGT. Trimming cost V 4 bases and J 0 bases, with 13 bases left between them. CDR3 sequence reads: CASSGGGWSSYEQYV. CDR3 nucleotide sequence: TGTGCCAGCAGTGGGGGAGGTTGGAGCTCCTACGAGCAGTACGTC.

The CDR3 protein is CACAWTATNEKLFF. Here the CDR3 DNA reads TGTGCCTGCGCCTGGACAGCAACTAATGAAAAACTGTTTTTT. The V gene is TRBV30, the J gene TRBJ1-4, with a possible D match to TRBD1 (6 bases). The germline gives CDR1 GTSNPN, CDR2 SVGIG (reference sequence). The CDR3 is 14 amino acids. With 6 bases removed from V and 0 bases from J, the gap between germline ends came to 11 bases.

The rearrangement joins TRBV5-1 to TRBJ2-7, with 9 bases fitting TRBD1. After removal of 0 bases from V and 5 bases from J, the junction contained 6 bases not matched to a gene. The CDR3 totals 15 residues. Germline V CDR1 and CDR2: SGHRS, YFSETQ. CDR3 protein: CASSLVGQGNHEQYF. The CDR3 DNA follows: TGCGCCAGCAGCTTGGTGGGACAGGGTAATCACGAGCAGTACTTC.

In its sample, this clone was seen a few times. This chain joins TRBV2 and TRBJ1-5; TRBD1 might be the D (5 bases). Germline V gene data show CDR1 as SNHLY and CDR2 as FYNNEI. The CDR3 totals 15 residues. V shed 11 bases and J shed 5 bases, with 22 bases lying between them. CDR3 region: CACYRGPGADQPQHF. DNA for the CDR3: TGTGCCTGCTACCGGGGTCCTGGGGCCGATCAGCCCCAGCATTTT.

This clone came up many times. The genes are TRBV19 and TRBJ2-3; the D is unclear. Trimming cost V 0 bases and J 4 bases, with 5 bases left between them. In germline, CDR1 is LNHDA, CDR2 SQIVND (reference sequence). The CDR3 runs to 13 residues. This chain's CDR3 is CASSIDLPDTQYF. The DNA for the CDR3 is TGTGCCAGTAGTATAGATCTCCCAGATACGCAGTATTTT.

This clone appeared once. The V call is TRBV6-5, the J call TRBJ2-1; no clear D. Trimming left V 6 bases short and J 7 bases short, with 19 bases between. The CDR3 sequence is 15 residues long. The V gene's germline CDR1 is MNHEY and CDR2 SVGAGI. In DNA form, the CDR3 reads TGTGCCAGCAGACTGACTGTGACGGTGCGAAATGAGCAGTTCTTC. Translated: CASRLTVTVRNEQFF.

This clone was found a few times. The chain carries TRBV29-1 and TRBJ2-1, with 10 bases matching TRBD2. After removal of 4 bases from V and 8 bases from J, the junction contained 5 bases not matched to a gene. This CDR3 is built from 13 residues. Germline-derived CDR1 and CDR2 are SQVTM and ANQGSEA. The CDR3 loop is CSVGSGRAYEQFF. CDR3 in DNA: TGCAGCGTTGGAAGCGGGAGGGCCTATGAGCAGTTCTTC.

The V call is TRBV19, the J call TRBJ2-5; possible D gene TRBD1, 5 bases. This CDR3 is 14 amino acids long. V gave up 2 bases and J gave up 7 bases, with 14 bases separating them. Per germline, CDR1 LNHDA and CDR2 SQIVND (reference sequence). The CDR3 DNA reads TGTGCCAGTAGTATAATCGCAGGGCTGGCGACCCAGTACTTC. This gives the protein CASSIIAGLATQYF.

By share of the sample, this clone is medium-sized. J is TRBJ2-7 and V is TRBV5-1; 9 bases fit TRBD1. The CDR3 runs to 15 residues. V shed 4 bases and J 5 bases; nucleotides not matched to a gene: 10. Per germline, CDR1 SGHRS and CDR2 YFSETQ. CDR3 DNA sequence: TGCGCCAGCAGCCTAATAGGACAGGGGAGGCACGAGCAGTACTTC. It encodes CASSLIGQGRHEQYF.

The genes are TRBV4-2 and TRBJ2-5; the match to TRBD2 covers 8 bases. V dropped 0 bases and J dropped 5; count of bases not matched to a gene: 11. The CDR3 contains 17 residues. Germline CDR1 LGHNA, CDR2 YNFKEQ. CDR3 sequence reads: CASSQDLSPSGGETQYF. The CDR3 nucleotides read TGTGCCAGCAGCCAAGATCTTTCGCCCAGCGGGGGTGAGACCCAGTACTTC.

This sequence joins TRBV6-5 and TRBJ2-7; TRBD2 agrees at 7 bases. This CDR3 is built from 15 residues. Germline V gene sequence: CDR1 MNHEY, CDR2 SVGAGI. J gave up 0 bases and V 5 bases, and 7 bases lay outside the gene matches. CDR3 protein: CASSALRDYSYEQYF. DNA for the CDR3: TGTGCCAGCAGTGCACTCAGGGACTACTCCTACGAGCAGTACTTC.